The clone carrying this T cell receptor beta chain was detected only once. Produced via immunoSEQ multiplex PCR; TCRdb's table is partial and in-frame only. Of 65,000 to 95,000 clones in the sample, approximately 94% are singletons; the top ten hold roughly 9.8%. Per germline, CDR1 MDHEN and CDR2 SYDVKM. This CDR3 is built from 14 residues. The V end lost 5 bases, the J end lost 5 bases, and 13 bases lay between the germline ends. This specimen belongs to a study of OX40 agonist ivuxolimab in advanced cancers. The TCR comes from an adult with an advanced solid tumor such as melanoma, head and neck, liver or kidney cancer. Sample: CD4+ or CD8+ T cells sorted from blood, taken in a trial of the OX40 agonist ivuxolimab. The rearrangement uses TRBV28 and TRBJ2-1; D assignment may be TRBD1 or TRBD2 (6 bases each). The CDR3 region has the DNA TGTGCCAGCAGTCACGGGGGCGGGAACAATGAGCAGTTCTTC. This translates into CASSHGGGNNEQFF.